The subject of this entry is one TCR beta chain. Antigen specificity is unknown. This sample was taken from a study of T-cell memory formation after mild COVID-19. Study information: TCR clusters mostly belonged to single donors.

Whole-study results and caveats: Clones that got smaller from day 15 to 85 had even CD4/CD8, while clones growing later tipped toward CD4+. Some clones that responded turned up in pre-infection memory, which suggests that cross-reactive memory joined in. Shrinking CD4+ clones were chiefly CM and EM; CD8+ ones were chiefly EMRA.

One entry per CDR3 protein results from TCRdb running MiXCR on the 5' RACE reads. The sample contains about 340,000 distinct CDR3 sequences, approximately 13% of which appear only once. V dropped 4 bases and J dropped 6; count of bases not matched to a gene: 6. The CDR3 contains 15 residues. Germline CDR1 SGHTA, CDR2 FQGNSA. This receptor was identified in a man between 18 and 35 years old who had mild COVID-19 (a few samples of this study predate the infection). Cell type and time point are not known. The specimen sequenced was PBMCs or a T cell subset sorted from them (not recorded which). J is TRBJ2-2 and V is TRBV7-2; TRBD1 agrees at 9 bases. The CDR3 region has the DNA TGTGCCAGCAGCTCACAGGGGGCAGTGGCCGGGGAGCTGTTTTTT. It codes for CASSSQGAVAGELFF.